Sequencing of this TCR beta chain was carried out in a study of T cell responses to AZD1222 COVID-19 vaccine. The germline gives CDR1 SGDLS, CDR2 YYNGEE. V was cut by 0 bases and J by 2 bases, with 7 bases left in between. CDR3 length: 14 amino acids. The data were produced by immunoSEQ multiplex PCR, yet TCRdb's version contains in-frame clones alone and is incomplete. Of roughly 120,000 clones in the sample, around 87% were seen once. The V gene is TRBV9, the J gene TRBJ2-3; D ambiguous. The sample consisted of peripheral blood, taken on day 0 of AZD1222 vaccination. The sequence derives from an adult in good health. The CDR3 here is CASSVGTSTDTQYF. CDR3 DNA sequence: TGTGCCAGCAGCGTAGGGACCTCCACAGATACGCAGTATTTT.